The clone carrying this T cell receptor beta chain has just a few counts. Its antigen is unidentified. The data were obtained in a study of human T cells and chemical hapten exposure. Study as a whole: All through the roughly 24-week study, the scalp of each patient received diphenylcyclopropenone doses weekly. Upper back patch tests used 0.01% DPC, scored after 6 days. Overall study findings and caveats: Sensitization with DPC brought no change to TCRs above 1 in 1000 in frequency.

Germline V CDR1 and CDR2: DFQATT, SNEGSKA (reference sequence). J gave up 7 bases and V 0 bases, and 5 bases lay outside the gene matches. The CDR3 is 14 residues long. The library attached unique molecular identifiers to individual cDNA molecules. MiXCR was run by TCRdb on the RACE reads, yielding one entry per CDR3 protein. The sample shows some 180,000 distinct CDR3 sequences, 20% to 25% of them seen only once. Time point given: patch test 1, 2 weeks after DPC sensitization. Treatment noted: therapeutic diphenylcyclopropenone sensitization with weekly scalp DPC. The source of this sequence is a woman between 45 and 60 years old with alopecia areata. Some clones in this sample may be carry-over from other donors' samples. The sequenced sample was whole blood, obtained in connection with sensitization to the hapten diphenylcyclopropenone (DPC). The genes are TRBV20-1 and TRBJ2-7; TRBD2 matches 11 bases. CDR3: CSARELAGVDEQYF. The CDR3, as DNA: TGCAGTGCTAGAGAACTAGCGGGAGTTGATGAGCAGTACTTC.